One and the same sample provided the 17 T cell receptor beta chains below, sequenced in a study of OX40 agonist ivuxolimab in advanced cancers. The method was immunoSEQ multiplex PCR; TCRdb's version includes in-frame clones alone and lacks a portion of them. The sample has 67,000 or so clones; 70% to 90% are singletons. The sample was CD4+ or CD8+ T cells sorted from blood, taken in a trial of the OX40 agonist ivuxolimab. The receptors shown here come from an adult with an advanced solid tumor such as melanoma, head and neck, liver or kidney cancer.

The gene calls are TRBV30 and TRBJ1-3; the match to TRBD1 covers 11 bases. The CDR3 is made up of 16 amino acids. CDR1 and CDR2 (germline): GTSNPN, SVGIG (reference sequence). Trimming at V came to 0 bases and at J to 4 bases, leaving 5 bases not matched to a gene. The chain's CDR3 is CAWSVGQGAKGNTIYF. The CDR3 coding sequence is TGTGCCTGGAGTGTAGGACAGGGGGCGAAAGGAAACACCATATATTTT.

V gene TRBV2 combines with J gene TRBJ1-1; a possible D gene is TRBD1 (6 bases). The CDR3 is 13 residues long. V shed 11 bases and J shed 4 bases, with 17 bases lying between them. CDR1 is SNHLY and CDR2 is FYNNEI in the germline V gene. The CDR3 coding sequence is TGTGCCGGAAACAGGGAAAAGGGCACTGAAGCTTTCTTT. It specifies CAGNREKGTEAFF.

The chain links TRBV2 to TRBJ2-7; TRBD2 aligns across 7 bases. The V and J ends lost 4 bases and 0 bases, in that order; junction bases with no gene match: 6. CDR3 length: 15 residues. Germline V lookup: CDR1 SNHLY, CDR2 FYNNEI. The chain's CDR3 is CASSVSSGFSYEQYF. The CDR3 DNA reads TGTGCCAGCAGTGTTAGTAGCGGGTTCTCCTACGAGCAGTACTTC.

This clone occurred once. V and J are TRBV19 and TRBJ2-7; TRBD1 matches 8 bases. This CDR3 is built from 15 residues. V dropped 6 bases and J dropped 5; count of bases not matched to a gene: 12. CDR1 LNHDA and CDR2 SQIVND come from the germline V gene (reference sequence). This chain's CDR3 is CASSPSGQGIHEQYF. The CDR3 DNA follows: TGTGCCAGTAGCCCGTCTGGACAGGGTATCCACGAGCAGTACTTC. Filled out from reference TRBV19 and TRBJ2-7, the complete variable domain reads DGGITQSPKYLFRKEGQNVTLSCEQNLNHDAMYWYRQDPGQGLRLIYYSQIVNDFQKGDIAEGYSVSREKKESFPLTVTSAQKNPTAFYLCASSPSGQGIHEQYFGPGTRLTVT.

The table lists this clone with a count of one. The chain carries TRBV30 and TRBJ2-2; TRBD1 is a possible D gene (5 bases). The CDR3 loop spans 14 amino acids. Germline V gene sequence: CDR1 GTSNPN, CDR2 SVGIG (reference sequence). V gave up 1 base and J gave up 7 bases, with 13 bases separating them. The CDR3 nucleotides read TGTGCCTGGAGTGAAAGACAGTGGATCGGGGAGCTGTTTTTT. Its translation is CAWSERQWIGELFF.

The rearrangement joins TRBV5-4 to TRBJ2-5, with D tentatively TRBD1 (5 bases). V was shortened by 3 bases and J by 0 bases, with 9 bases between the two germline ends. CDR3 size: 14 residues. Germline loops: CDR1 SGHNT, CDR2 YYREEE (reference sequence). The CDR3 region has the DNA TGTGCCAGCAGCTCCTCAGGGTACCAAGAGACCCAGTACTTC. The encoded protein is CASSSSGYQETQYF. Drawing the rest from reference TRBV5-4 and TRBJ2-5, the complete variable domain is ETGVTQSPTHLIKTRGQQVTLRCSSQSGHNTVSWYQQALGQGPQFIFQYYREEENGRGNFPPRFSGLQFPNYSSELNVNALELDDSALYLCASSSSGYQETQYFGPGTRLLVL.

The chain links TRBV5-4 to TRBJ2-1; 9 bases match TRBD2. The length of the CDR3 is 15 residues. From germline, CDR1 is SGHNT and CDR2 YYREEE (reference sequence). Trimming cost V 4 bases and J 5 bases; bases outside gene matches: 7. In DNA form, the CDR3 reads TGTGCCAGCAGCATCGGGACTAGCCGCAACAATGAGCAGTTCTTC. Translating it yields CASSIGTSRNNEQFF.

This sequence joins TRBV23-1 and TRBJ2-3; TRBD2 aligns across 9 bases. TRBV23-1 is identified as an open reading frame with a role that is uncertain. The CDR3 sequence is 15 residues long. V trimming: 6 bases; J trimming: 2 bases; junction bases outside the gene matches: 6. CDR3 sequence reads: CASRRTSGLTDTQYF. Written as DNA, the CDR3 is TGCGCCAGCAGACGAACTAGCGGGCTCACAGATACGCAGTATTTT.

The chain couples TRBV7-2 to TRBJ2-1, with D tentatively TRBD2 (5 bases). The CDR3 sequence is 15 residues long. V lost 6 bases and J 0 bases, leaving 12 bases between the germline ends. Germline loops: CDR1 SGHTA, CDR2 FQGNSA. The CDR3 is CASRASMSSYNEQFF. CDR3 bases: TGTGCCAGCAGGGCTAGCATGAGCTCCTACAATGAGCAGTTCTTC.

The chain recombines TRBV5-4 with TRBJ1-1; D is ambiguous. This CDR3 is built from 13 residues. Looked up from germline, CDR1 is SGHNT and CDR2 is YYREEE (reference sequence). The ends were cut back, 2 bases at V and 1 base at J, with 6 bases in the middle. CDR3: CASSLQRNTEAFF. DNA of the CDR3: TGTGCCAGCAGCTTACAGAGGAACACTGAAGCTTTCTTT.

This clone was picked up one time. The chain carries TRBV11-2 and TRBJ2-3; D might be TRBD1 or TRBD2, each matching 5 bases. The CDR3 covers 15 residues. Per the germline V gene, CDR1 is SGHAT and CDR2 is FQNNGV. V lost 1 base and J lost 1, with 9 bases in between. CDR3: CASSLVGTRTDTQYF. CDR3 DNA: TGTGCCAGCAGCTTAGTTGGGACCCGCACAGATACGCAGTATTTT.

The chain uses TRBV29-1 and TRBJ2-4; D is unclear. Germline CDR1 reads SQVTM; CDR2 reads ANQGSEA. The CDR3 has 13 amino acids. V gave up 4 bases and J gave up 0 bases, with 7 bases separating them. The CDR3 reads CSVGTVAKNIQYF. CDR3 in DNA: TGCAGCGTTGGTACGGTAGCCAAAAACATTCAGTACTTC.

V gene TRBV7-2 combines with J gene TRBJ1-5; no clear D gene. Deletions cut 5 bases from V and 4 bases from J, with 15 bases between. Per the germline V gene, CDR1 is SGHTA and CDR2 is FQGNSA. CDR3 length: 15 amino acids. The CDR3 DNA sequence: TGTGCCAGCAGCGAGAGCGTGGGCTTAAATCAGCCCCAGCATTTT. Protein product: CASSESVGLNQPQHF.

This clone occurred a few times. The chain employs TRBV30 and TRBJ1-1; TRBD1 might be the D (6 bases). The CDR3 runs 13 residues. Germline-derived CDR1 and CDR2 are GTSNPN and SVGIG (reference sequence). V gave up 3 bases and J gave up 6 bases, with 14 bases separating them. The CDR3 loop reads CAWRRQDLSEAFF. CDR3 bases: TGTGCCTGGAGAAGACAGGATCTTTCTGAAGCTTTCTTT.

The chain employs TRBV2 and TRBJ2-7; D call uncertain. With 1 base removed from V and 0 bases from J, the gap between germline ends came to 13 bases. The length of the CDR3 is 16 residues. Germline V gene data show CDR1 as SNHLY and CDR2 as FYNNEI. CDR3 DNA sequence: TGTGCCAGCAGTGAAGAGCTTAGCCAACGCTCCTACGAGCAGTACTTC. It specifies CASSEELSQRSYEQYF.

The chain joins TRBV5-1 to TRBJ2-3; a weak D match, TRBD2 (5 bases). Trimming shortened V by 4 bases and J by 1 base, and 7 bases separated the two germline ends. In germline, CDR1 is SGHRS, CDR2 YFSETQ. The CDR3 spans 13 residues. The CDR3 DNA reads TGCGCCAGCAGCGGTAGCGGCACAGATACGCAGTATTTT. Translated, it gives CASSGSGTDTQYF.

V is TRBV4-1 and J is TRBJ1-4, with a possible D match to TRBD1 (5 bases). Trimming pared 4 bases from V and 8 bases from J, leaving 14 bases between. There are 14 residues in the CDR3. CDR1 and CDR2 (germline): MGHRA, YSYEKL. The CDR3 coding sequence is TGCGCCAGCAGCCTCCGGGAGGGACGGGAAAAACTGTTTTTT. Its translation is CASSLREGREKLFF.